The 22 T cell receptor beta chains reported below all come from one sample, sequenced in a study of T-cell memory formation after mild COVID-19. From the 5' RACE reads, TCRdb called clonotypes with MiXCR, one entry per CDR3 protein. The sample yields more than 350,000 distinct CDR3 sequences, about 15% seen once. Source material: PBMCs or a T cell subset sorted from them (not recorded which). Receptors were obtained from a man between 18 and 35 years old who had mild COVID-19 (a few samples of this study predate the infection). Cell type and time point are not known.

This clonotype has only a few counts. J is TRBJ2-7 and V is TRBV28; D assignment may be TRBD1 or TRBD2 (5 bases each). The V gene's germline CDR1 is MDHEN and CDR2 SYDVKM. The CDR3 totals 13 residues. V lost 4 bases and J 5 bases, leaving 12 bases between the germline ends. CDR3 region: CASSWGMSDEQYV. CDR3 bases: TGTGCCAGCAGTTGGGGGATGTCTGACGAGCAGTACGTC.

The chain uses TRBV24-1 and TRBJ2-5; a possible D gene is TRBD2 (6 bases). There are 14 residues in the CDR3. Trimming took 4 bases from V and 4 from J, leaving 12 bases between them. Germline CDR1 and CDR2: KGHDR and SFDVKD. The CDR3 reads CATSDPGTLETQYF. The DNA for the CDR3 is TGTGCCACCAGTGACCCCGGGACTTTAGAGACCCAGTACTTC.

The sample holds a few counts of this clonotype. The V call is TRBV7-2, the J call TRBJ2-3, with D perhaps being TRBD1 or TRBD2 (5 bases each). This CDR3 contains 15 residues. V was shortened by 1 base and J by 5 bases, with 13 bases between the two germline ends. Germline CDR1 is SGHTA and CDR2 is FQGNSA. CDR3 bases: TGTGCCAGCAGCTTAGGGGGCGGGTCCCAAGATACGCAGTATTTT. Translation gives CASSLGGGSQDTQYF.

This clonotype came up a few times. This chain links TRBV29-1 with TRBJ1-2; perhaps TRBD1 as D (5 bases). V lost 8 bases and J lost 3, with 13 bases in between. CDR1 and CDR2 (germline): SQVTM, ANQGSEA. The CDR3 consists of 12 residues. The CDR3 nucleotides are TGCAGCTCCTCACAGGAGGACTATGGCTACACCTTC. Encoded protein: CSSSQEDYGYTF.

The J gene is TRBJ2-3, the V gene TRBV7-2; the D call may be TRBD1 or TRBD2 (6 bases each). Looked up from germline, CDR1 is SGHTA and CDR2 is FQGNSA. Deletions cut 2 bases from V and 6 bases from J, with 12 bases between. The CDR3 totals 14 residues. The CDR3 sequence: CASSLTFGGDTQYF. DNA for the CDR3: TGTGCCAGCAGCTTAACGTTCGGGGGCGATACGCAGTATTTT.

This clonotype was counted a few times. This chain links TRBV9 with TRBJ2-2; D uncertain. The CDR3 runs to 16 residues. CDR1 and CDR2 from the germline V gene are SGDLS and YYNGEE. V was clipped by 0 bases and J by 3 bases, with 12 bases between them. The CDR3 region is CASSVGVTTHTGELFF. In nucleotides, the CDR3 is TGTGCCAGCAGCGTAGGGGTGACGACTCACACCGGGGAGCTGTTTTTT.

The chain has TRBV5-1 and TRBJ1-6; 7 nucleotides agree with TRBD1. With 0 bases clipped from V and 0 bases from J, the junction kept 9 bases outside the gene matches. This CDR3 region has 19 residues. CDR1 SGHRS and CDR2 YFSETQ come from the germline V gene. CDR3 in DNA: TGCGCCAGCAGCTTGGTAGGGGGCGACCGAAGCTCCTATAATTCACCCCTCCACTTT. This translates into CASSLVGGDRSSYNSPLHF. The variable domain in full, with the rest retrieved from reference TRBV5-1 and TRBJ1-6, is KAGVTQTPRYLIKTRGQQVTLSCSPISGHRSVSWYQQTPGQGLQFLFEYFSETQRNKGNFPGRFSGRQFSNSRSEMNVSTLELGDSALYLCASSLVGGDRSSYNSPLHFGNGTRLTVT.

This clonotype was seen repeatedly, ten times or more. The chain links TRBV7-8 to TRBJ2-1, with D perhaps TRBD2 (6 bases). The V end was cut by 5 bases, the J end by 8 bases, with 7 bases between. This CDR3 comprises 11 residues. The germline gives CDR1 SGHVS, CDR2 FQNEAQ. DNA for the CDR3: TGTGCCAGCAGCCCTAGCGATGAGCAGTTCTTC. Protein sequence: CASSPSDEQFF. The full variable domain, with the rest looked up from reference TRBV7-8 and TRBJ2-1, is GAGVSQSPRYKVAKRGQDVALRCDPISGHVSLFWYQQALGQGPEFLTYFQNEAQLDKSGLPSDRFFAERPEGSVSTLKIQRTQQEDSAVYLCASSPSDEQFFGPGTRLTVL.

In this sample, this clonotype turned up a few times. This rearrangement joins TRBV12-3 or TRBV12-4 to TRBJ2-3; no reliable D call. Trimming removed 1 base at V and 7 bases at J, with 9 bases between. The CDR3 extends over 13 amino acids. The CDR3 bases are TGTGCCAGCAGTTTAGACAGCCAGAATACGCAGTATTTT. Translated, it gives CASSLDSQNTQYF.

This clonotype was counted only a few times. V usage is TRBV29-1 and J usage is TRBJ1-2; TRBD1 aligns across 9 bases. The germline gives CDR1 SQVTM, CDR2 ANQGSEA. The trim removed 4 bases at V and 5 bases at J, leaving 8 bases unmatched. The CDR3 has 14 amino acids. CDR3 nucleotide sequence: TGCAGCGTTGGGACAGGGGCCATCCATTATGGCTACACCTTC. Its protein is CSVGTGAIHYGYTF.

This clonotype was recorded a few times. The gene calls are TRBV4-2 and TRBJ2-7; 7 bases are shared with TRBD1. Germline trimming cut 1 base from V and 4 bases from J; bases unmatched to any gene: 7. Germline V gives CDR1 LGHNA, CDR2 YNFKEQ. The length of the CDR3 is 15 residues. This CDR3 is CASSQASGQSYEQYF. In nucleotides, the CDR3 is TGTGCCAGCAGCCAAGCCTCGGGACAGTCATACGAGCAGTACTTC.

The chain carries TRBV12-3 or TRBV12-4 and TRBJ2-7; D remains ambiguous. This CDR3 has 12 residues. The V gene lost 4 bases and the J gene lost 7 bases, with 11 bases spanning the gap. As DNA, the CDR3 is TGTGCCAGCAGTTCTCGACTGGGAGAGCAGTACTTC. Protein: CASSSRLGEQYF.

The rearrangement uses TRBV5-1 and TRBJ1-1; D is perhaps TRBD1 (5 bases). In germline, CDR1 is SGHRS, CDR2 YFSETQ. This CDR3 has 15 amino acids. The V end was cut by 4 bases, the J end by 1 base, with 14 bases between. In DNA, the CDR3 is TGCGCCAGCAGCGTAACCGGGGCCCCGAACACTGAAGCTTTCTTT. Protein product: CASSVTGAPNTEAFF.

The chain couples TRBV4-1 to TRBJ2-3; D gene uncertain. V was clipped by 0 bases and J by 1 base, with 8 bases between them. The length of the CDR3 is 15 residues. Germline CDR1 is MGHRA and CDR2 is YSYEKL. This CDR3 reads CASSQDTRGTDTQYF. The CDR3 region has the DNA TGCGCCAGCAGCCAAGATACGCGAGGCACAGATACGCAGTATTTT.

This clonotype was counted a few times. The gene calls are TRBV4-1 and TRBJ1-2; D remains ambiguous. CDR1 MGHRA and CDR2 YSYEKL come from the germline V gene. This CDR3 region has 14 residues. Trimming shortened V by 3 bases and J by 8 bases, and 16 bases separated the two germline ends. CDR3 amino acids: CASSQAGLDMGYTF. The CDR3, as DNA: TGCGCCAGCAGCCAGGCGGGCCTCGATATGGGCTACACCTTC.

This clonotype was picked up a small number of times. The chain uses TRBV6-5 and TRBJ1-1; D ambiguous. With 6 bases removed from V and 7 bases from J, the gap between germline ends came to 15 bases. The CDR3 spans 13 residues. Germline loops: CDR1 MNHEY, CDR2 SVGAGI. CDR3 loop: CASSAWVGHEAFF. Here the CDR3 DNA reads TGTGCCAGCAGCGCATGGGTCGGCCATGAAGCTTTCTTT.

In this sample, this clonotype turned up a few times. This rearrangement joins TRBV12-3 or TRBV12-4 to TRBJ1-2; 7 positions match TRBD1. The CDR3 spans 14 residues. With V trimmed by 5 bases and J by 5 bases, 8 bases remained unmatched. In DNA form, the CDR3 reads TGTGCCAGCAGTCTTTTCGGGACAGAGTATGGCTACACCTTC. It yields the protein CASSLFGTEYGYTF.

A few counts support this clonotype. V usage is TRBV7-3 and J usage is TRBJ2-2; 8 nucleotides agree with TRBD2. With V trimmed by 6 bases and J by 4 bases, 7 bases remained unmatched. CDR3 length equals 15 residues. CDR1 and CDR2 from the germline V gene are SGHTA and FQGTGA. DNA for the CDR3: TGTGCCAGCAGTTGGACTAGCTCTGGCACCGGGGAGCTGTTTTTT. Encoded protein: CASSWTSSGTGELFF.

This clonotype occurred a few times. The chain combines TRBV7-2 with TRBJ1-5; the match to TRBD1 covers 7 bases. The CDR3 consists of 13 residues. The germline gives CDR1 SGHTA, CDR2 FQGNSA. J lost 10 bases, V lost 5 bases, and 8 bases had no gene match. The DNA of the CDR3 is TGTGCCAGCAGCCAGGGGGAAAAAGCACCCCAGCATTTT. Protein sequence: CASSQGEKAPQHF.

This clonotype was counted at least ten times. This chain uses TRBV3-1 with TRBJ2-7; 10 bases align to TRBD1. Unmatched junction bases numbered 6, after V lost 2 bases and J lost 5 bases. Germline V gene sequence: CDR1 LGHDT, CDR2 YNNKEL (reference sequence). The CDR3 runs to 15 residues. In DNA, the CDR3 is TGTGCCAGCAGCCAACCGACAGGGGGCCGGAACGAGCAGTACTTC. Translated: CASSQPTGGRNEQYF.

This clonotype was detected only a few times. The chain recombines TRBV10-3 with TRBJ1-5, with 7 bases fitting TRBD1. Trimming removed 6 bases from V and 4 bases from J; junction bases left unmatched: 6. CDR3 length equals 14 residues. Germline V gene sequence: CDR1 ENHRY, CDR2 SYGVKD. The CDR3 DNA follows: TGTGCCATCAGCCCGGGACAGCCAAATCAGCCCCAGCATTTT. It translates to CAISPGQPNQPQHF.

There are a few counts of this clonotype. The chain is built from TRBV5-4 and TRBJ2-5; D is possibly TRBD2 (9 bases). The V end lost 4 bases, the J end lost 4 bases, and 32 bases lay between the germline ends. CDR3 size: 20 residues. The V gene's germline CDR1 is SGHNT and CDR2 YYREEE (reference sequence). Written as DNA, the CDR3 is TGTGCCAGCAGCGGAAGTACCGGGACAGGATCCAAACTAGCGGGAGAGACCCAGTACTTC. Its translation is CASSGSTGTGSKLAGETQYF. The full variable domain, with the rest looked up from reference TRBV5-4 and TRBJ2-5, is ETGVTQSPTHLIKTRGQQVTLRCSSQSGHNTVSWYQQALGQGPQFIFQYYREEENGRGNFPPRFSGLQFPNYSSELNVNALELDDSALYLCASSGSTGTGSKLAGETQYFGPGTRLLVL.